These 11 T cell receptor beta chains came from one sample sequenced in a study of T-cell reconstitution after alpha-beta-depleted transplantation in children (dated by TCRdb to between 2015 and 2016). Interpreted using the paper, the treatment or condition label stands for: allogeneic hematopoietic cell transplantation with graft depleted of TCRalphabeta T cells and CD19 B cells. Library generation was performed with PCR. The run used an Illumina HiSeq 2500. TCR library preparation used molecular barcoding, with unique molecular identifiers applied to normalize quantification of the TCRbeta repertoire. The public reads were reprocessed in TCRdb via fastp at Q25 and MiXCR, keeping in-frame beta chains. CDR3 protein duplicates are merged, each entry listing the most common genes and DNA. In all, the sample holds approximately 1,000,000 distinct CDR3 sequences, and about 29% of those were seen once. The ten largest clonotypes hold under 30% of the sample.

The sample was PBMCs, mostly from graft donor cells, taken 360 days after TCRalphabeta/CD19-depleted stem cell transplant. These TCRs come from a boy younger than two who had a stem cell transplant for SCID, so the T cells may come from the graft donor.

The rearrangement uses TRBV6-2 or TRBV6-3 and TRBJ1-6; 9 bases match TRBD1. In germline, CDR1 is MNHEY, CDR2 SVGEGT. The V segment lost 2 bases and the J segment 7 bases; nucleotides outside the gene matches: 6. This CDR3 has 16 residues. CDR3 coding DNA: TGTGCCAGCAGTTACGCCCGGGACAGGGCGAATTCACCCCTCCACTTT. This gives the protein CASSYARDRANSPLHF.

The sample holds a few counts of this clonotype. CDR3 in amino acids: CSAFAGANVLTF. In nucleotides, the CDR3 is TGCAGCGCCTTTGCTGGGGCCAACGTCCTGACTTTC. The gene calls are TRBV29-1 and TRBJ2-6; D gene unclear. V gave up 7 bases and J gave up 2 bases, with 6 bases separating them. Germline V lookup: CDR1 SQVTM, CDR2 ANQGSEA. The CDR3 contains 12 residues.

This clonotype has a handful of counts. The chain employs TRBV10-3 and TRBJ2-7; D is possibly TRBD2 (5 bases). The CDR3 has 12 residues. Germline V gene data show CDR1 as ENHRY and CDR2 as SYGVKD. The V gene lost 2 bases and the J gene lost 6 bases, with 8 bases spanning the gap. The CDR3 region is CAISERGFEQYF. The CDR3 DNA reads as TGTGCCATCAGTGAGAGAGGGTTCGAGCAGTACTTC.

This clonotype was recorded a few times. The gene calls are TRBV29-1 and TRBJ2-3; the D gene is possibly TRBD1 (5 bases). Germline CDR1 SQVTM, CDR2 ANQGSEA. V was trimmed by 2 bases and J by 0 bases, leaving 9 bases between them. The CDR3 extends over 14 amino acids. CDR3 in amino acids: CSVEPRGSTDTQYF. Here the CDR3 DNA reads TGCAGCGTTGAACCAAGGGGAAGCACAGATACGCAGTATTTT.

The chain combines TRBV2 with TRBJ1-1; D gene unclear. There are 12 residues in the CDR3. V shed 2 bases and J shed 3 bases, with 4 bases lying between them. Germline V gives CDR1 SNHLY, CDR2 FYNNEI. In DNA form, the CDR3 reads TGTGCCAGCAGTGAACGGTACACTGAAGCTTTCTTT. This codes for CASSERYTEAFF. The full variable domain, in which reference TRBV2 and TRBJ1-1 provide the parts outside the CDR3, is EPEVTQTPSHQVTQMGQEVILRCVPISNHLYFYWYRQILGQKVEFLVSFYNNEISEKSEIFDDQFSVERPDGSNFTLKIRSTKLEDSAMYFCASSERYTEAFFGQGTRLTVV.

The J gene is TRBJ1-1, the V gene TRBV7-8; maybe TRBD1 (6 bases). The CDR3 totals 14 residues. Trimming took 2 bases from V and 3 from J, leaving 10 bases between them. The germline V gene has CDR1 SGHVS and CDR2 FQNEAQ. CDR3 sequence: CASSLWAGDTEAFF. The CDR3 nucleotides read TGTGCCAGCAGCTTATGGGCAGGGGACACTGAAGCTTTCTTT.

This chain joins TRBV5-5 and TRBJ2-2; 10 nucleotides match TRBD1. The germline V gene encodes CDR1 SGHKS and CDR2 YYEKEE (reference sequence). There are 14 residues in the CDR3. With V trimmed by 6 bases and J by 4 bases, 3 bases remained unmatched. In DNA, the CDR3 is TGTGCCAGCATCAGGACAGGGGGCACCGGGGAGCTGTTTTTT. Translation: CASIRTGGTGELFF.

Many counts were recorded for this clonotype. This chain uses TRBV12-3 or TRBV12-4 with TRBJ2-2; D unclear. The V end lost 1 base, the J end lost 9 bases, and 6 bases lay between the germline ends. There are 12 residues in the CDR3. The CDR3, as DNA: TGTGCCAGCAGTTTAGGAAGGTGGGAGCTGTTTTTT. This translates into CASSLGRWELFF.

The chain is built from TRBV12-3 or TRBV12-4 and TRBJ1-4; D is perhaps TRBD1 (5 bases). V shed 1 base and J shed 0 bases, with 9 bases lying between them. CDR3 size: 16 residues. The CDR3 bases are TGTGCCAGCAGTTTAGGGGGCGCTGCAACTAATGAAAAACTGTTTTTT. Translation: CASSLGGAATNEKLFF.

This chain uses TRBV29-1 with TRBJ2-3; 8 nucleotides agree with TRBD2. This CDR3 contains 15 residues. V lost 7 bases to trimming and J lost 0 bases; unmatched junction nucleotides: 9. CDR1 and CDR2 from the germline V gene are SQVTM and ANQGSEA. The CDR3 nucleotides read TGCAGCGCCAAGATGACTAGCGCAAGCACAGATACGCAGTATTTT. It codes for CSAKMTSASTDTQYF.

This clonotype came up a few times. The V call is TRBV5-1, the J call TRBJ2-1; D uncertain. The CDR3 length is 13 residues. Germline V gives CDR1 SGHRS, CDR2 YFSETQ. V lost 0 bases to trimming and J lost 10 bases, with 11 bases between them. The CDR3 here is CASSLVGPWEQFF. In DNA form, the CDR3 reads TGCGCCAGCAGCTTGGTAGGCCCCTGGGAGCAGTTCTTC.